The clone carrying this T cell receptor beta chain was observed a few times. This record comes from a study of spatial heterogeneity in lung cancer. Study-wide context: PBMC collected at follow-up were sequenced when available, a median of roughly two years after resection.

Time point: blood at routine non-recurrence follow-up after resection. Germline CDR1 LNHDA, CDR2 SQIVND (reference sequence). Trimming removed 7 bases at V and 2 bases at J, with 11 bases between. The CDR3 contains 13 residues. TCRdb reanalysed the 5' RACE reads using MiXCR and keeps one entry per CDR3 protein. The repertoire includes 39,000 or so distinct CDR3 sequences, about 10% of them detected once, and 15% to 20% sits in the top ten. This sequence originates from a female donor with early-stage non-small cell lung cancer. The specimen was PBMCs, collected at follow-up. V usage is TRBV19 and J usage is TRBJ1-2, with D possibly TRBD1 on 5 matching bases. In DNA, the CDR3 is TGTGCCAGTACGAGGGGTTCGAACTATGGCTACACCTTC. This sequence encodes CASTRGSNYGYTF.